Each of the 18 T cell receptor beta chains below was sequenced from the same sample in a study of cytomegalovirus exposure and HLA in healthy donors. The PCR contained 60 Vbeta and 13 Jbeta primers. Here immunoSEQ multiplex PCR was the method, and the copy in TCRdb shows in-frame clones only, minus some. This table holds under 200,000 clones, roughly 73% found once. The sample comprised PBMCs. The receptors were sampled from a female donor in good health and CMV-seronegative.

V is TRBV5-1 and J is TRBJ1-1; D is possibly TRBD1 (5 bases). The CDR3 has 17 amino acids. The germline V gene encodes CDR1 SGHRS and CDR2 YFSETQ. V was shortened by 4 bases and J by 4 bases, with 23 bases between the two germline ends. CDR3 in DNA: TGCGCCAGCAGCGGAGCGCAGGGTGTCGACGACGGCACTGAAGCTTTCTTT. Encoded protein: CASSGAQGVDDGTEAFF.

This clone is a singleton in its sample. This rearrangement joins TRBV9 to TRBJ1-1, with a weak D call TRBD1 (5 bases). CDR1 and CDR2 from the germline V gene are SGDLS and YYNGEE. The CDR3 loop spans 12 amino acids. The ends were cut back, 5 bases at V and 4 bases at J, with 9 bases in the middle. CDR3 DNA sequence: TGTGCCAGCAGGGACACTGGCACTGAAGCTTTCTTT. Translation gives CASRDTGTEAFF.

The V gene is TRBV6-5, the J gene TRBJ1-2, with unresolved D. V gave up 2 bases and J gave up 9 bases, with 19 bases separating them. Germline CDR1 is MNHEY and CDR2 is SVGAGI. The CDR3 totals 15 residues. Here the CDR3 reads CASSYDGALHRSYTF. The DNA for the CDR3 is TGTGCCAGCAGTTACGACGGAGCCTTACATAGGAGCTACACCTTC.

The chain couples TRBV5-6 to TRBJ1-3; D is perhaps TRBD1 (5 bases). The germline gives CDR1 SGHDT, CDR2 YYEEEE. The germline V and J ends were trimmed by 4 bases and 2 bases, with 10 bases remaining between them. The CDR3 contains 14 residues. The CDR3 sequence: CASSPGFTGNTIYF. The CDR3 DNA follows: TGTGCCAGCAGCCCAGGGTTTACTGGAAACACCATATATTTT. Full variable domain (rest looked up from reference TRBV5-6 and TRBJ1-3): DAGVTQSPTHLIKTRGQQVTLRCSPKSGHDTVSWYQQALGQGPQFIFQYYEEEERQRGNFPDRFSGHQFPNYSSELNVNALLLGDSALYLCASSPGFTGNTIYFGEGSWLTVV.

This sequence joins TRBV5-1 and TRBJ1-5; TRBD1 matches at 9 bases. Trimming cost V 0 bases and J 5 bases; bases outside gene matches: 3. The CDR3 is 15 residues long. The germline V gene has CDR1 SGHRS and CDR2 YFSETQ. In DNA form, the CDR3 reads TGCGCCAGCAGCTTGGGGGGACAGGGAGATCAGCCCCAGCATTTT. Protein product: CASSLGGQGDQPQHF.

The chain carries TRBV7-3 and TRBJ2-1, with TRBD1 identical over 10 bases. Germline lookup yields CDR1 SGHTA and CDR2 FQGTGA. The trim removed 6 bases at V and 6 bases at J, leaving 11 bases unmatched. The CDR3 length is 16 residues. CDR3 sequence (DNA): TGTGCCAGCAGGCAAGCCGGGACAGGGGCCTTCAATGAGCAGTTCTTC. It encodes CASRQAGTGAFNEQFF.

The J gene is TRBJ1-5, the V gene TRBV19, with 9 nucleotides matching TRBD1. Trimming cost V 7 bases and J 2 bases; bases outside gene matches: 12. Per the germline V gene, CDR1 is LNHDA and CDR2 is SQIVND (reference sequence). CDR3 length: 17 residues. The CDR3 spells CASMGDGTGIGNQPQHF. The CDR3, as DNA: TGTGCCAGTATGGGGGACGGGACAGGGATTGGCAATCAGCCCCAGCATTTT.

The V call is TRBV28, the J call TRBJ1-4; D is perhaps TRBD1 (6 bases). The V end lost 8 bases, the J end lost 6 bases, and 16 bases lay between the germline ends. Germline V gene lookup returns CDR1 MDHEN and CDR2 SYDVKM. This CDR3 has 14 residues. CDR3 nucleotides: TGTGCCAGCCACGTACAGGGAGCATATGAAAAACTGTTTTTT. Its translation: CASHVQGAYEKLFF. Based on the CDR3 plus reference TRBV28 and TRBJ1-4, the full variable domain is DVKVTQSSRYLVKRTGEKVFLECVQDMDHENMFWYRQDPGLGLRLIYFSYDVKMKEKGDIPEGYSVSREKKERFSLILESASTNQTSMYLCASHVQGAYEKLFFGSGTQLSVL.

The rearrangement joins TRBV29-1 to TRBJ2-7, with 12 bases matching TRBD1. The CDR3 is made up of 14 amino acids. Trimming took 7 bases from V and 5 from J; bases not matched to a gene: 9. Germline lookup yields CDR1 SQVTM and CDR2 ANQGSEA. The CDR3 sequence is CSGGGTGGFNEQYF. For the CDR3, the DNA is TGCAGCGGTGGGGGGACAGGGGGCTTCAACGAGCAGTACTTC.

V and J are TRBV9 and TRBJ1-5; 8 bases are shared with TRBD1. Trimming at V came to 3 bases and at J to 0 bases, leaving 8 bases not matched to a gene. From germline, CDR1 is SGDLS and CDR2 YYNGEE. The CDR3 is made up of 17 amino acids. The CDR3 coding sequence is TGTGCCAGCAGCGAGACGACAGGGGACTATAGCAATCAGCCCCAGCATTTT. Protein: CASSETTGDYSNQPQHF.

This chain connects TRBV29-1 to TRBJ2-1; D possibly corresponds to TRBD2 (7 bases). The V gene's germline CDR1 is SQVTM and CDR2 ANQGSEA. V lost 7 bases, J lost 9 bases, and 16 bases lay in between. The CDR3 sequence is 12 residues long. The CDR3, as DNA: TGCAGCGGGGCCACGGGGGGCAGTGAGCAGTTCTTC. Protein product: CSGATGGSEQFF.

The chain joins TRBV5-1 to TRBJ2-7; 10 positions match TRBD1. The CDR3 extends over 13 amino acids. V shed 7 bases, J shed 5 bases, and the junction held 6 bases outside the gene matches. Looked up from germline, CDR1 is SGHRS and CDR2 is YFSETQ. CDR3 sequence reads: CASGDRGIHEQYF. In DNA, the CDR3 is TGCGCCAGCGGGGACAGGGGTATCCACGAGCAGTACTTC.

This chain connects TRBV4-3 to TRBJ2-3; TRBD1 matches 8 bases. This CDR3 has 15 amino acids. J gave up 6 bases and V 6 bases, and 11 bases lay outside the gene matches. Germline V gene lookup returns CDR1 LGHNA and CDR2 YSLEER. CDR3 region: CASSRDRSFTDTQYF. Here the CDR3 DNA reads TGCGCCAGCAGTCGGGACAGGTCGTTTACCGATACGCAGTATTTT.

The chain recombines TRBV4-3 with TRBJ2-5; a weak D match, TRBD2 (6 bases). This CDR3 has 17 residues. Germline values: CDR1 LGHNA, CDR2 YSLEER. Trimming left V 0 bases short and J 7 bases short, with 21 bases between. This CDR3 reads CASSQDRWLVGGATQYF. The CDR3 region has the DNA TGCGCCAGCAGCCAAGATCGGTGGCTAGTCGGGGGAGCGACCCAGTACTTC.

The count of this clone is one. The J gene is TRBJ2-5, the V gene TRBV6-1; 7 bases are a match to TRBD1. The CDR3 covers 15 residues. CDR1 and CDR2 (germline): MNHNS, SASEGT. The V and J ends lost 6 bases and 1 base, in that order; junction bases with no gene match: 8. In DNA form, the CDR3 reads TGTGCCAGCAGAGACTTGGGACAGCCCCAAGAGACCCAGTACTTC. Amino acid sequence: CASRDLGQPQETQYF.

The chain uses TRBV10-2 and TRBJ2-3, with D possibly being TRBD2 (6 bases). Germline CDR1 reads WSHSY; CDR2 reads SAAADI. CDR3 size: 15 residues. Trimming left V 8 bases short and J 0 bases short, with 15 bases between. CDR3 bases: TGCGCCAGCCTCACCGCGGGGACTAGCACAGATACGCAGTATTTT. Its translation: CASLTAGTSTDTQYF.

The table lists this clone with a few counts. V is TRBV30 and J is TRBJ1-2; no definite D call. CDR1 is GTSNPN, CDR2 SVGIG, per germline (reference sequence). Deletions cut 1 base from V and 2 bases from J, with 5 bases between. This CDR3 contains 12 residues. The CDR3 nucleotides are TGTGCCTGGAGTGGCGGAAACTATGGCTACACCTTC. As protein: CAWSGGNYGYTF. Together with reference TRBV30 and TRBJ1-2, the CDR3 gives the full variable domain: SQTIHQWPATLVQPVGSPLSLECTVEGTSNPNLYWYRQAAGRGLQLLFYSVGIGQISSEVPQNLSASRPQDRQFILSSKKLLLSDSGFYLCAWSGGNYGYTFGSGTRLTVV.

The chain has TRBV11-2 and TRBJ2-1, with D perhaps TRBD2 (5 bases). Trimming stripped 1 base from V and 10 bases from J, with 11 bases between. The germline CDR1 and CDR2 sequences are SGHAT and FQNNGV. The CDR3 consists of 13 residues. CDR3 in DNA: TGTGCCAGCAGCTTAGGAACTAGACTCGAGCAGTTCTTC. Translating it yields CASSLGTRLEQFF. The whole variable domain, filled in from reference TRBV11-2 and TRBJ2-1, reads EAGVAQSPRYKIIEKRQSVAFWCNPISGHATLYWYQQILGQGPKLLIQFQNNGVVDDSQLPKDRFSAERLKGVDSTLKIQPAKLEDSAVYLCASSLGTRLEQFFGPGTRLTVL.